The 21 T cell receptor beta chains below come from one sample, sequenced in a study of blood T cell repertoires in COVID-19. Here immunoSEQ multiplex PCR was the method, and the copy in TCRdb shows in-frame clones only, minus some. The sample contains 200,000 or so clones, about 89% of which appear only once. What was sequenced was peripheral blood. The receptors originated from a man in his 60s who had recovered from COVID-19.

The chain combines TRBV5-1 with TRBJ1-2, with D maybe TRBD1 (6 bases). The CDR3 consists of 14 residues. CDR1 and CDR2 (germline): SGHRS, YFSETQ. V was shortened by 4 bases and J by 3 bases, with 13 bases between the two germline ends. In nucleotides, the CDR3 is TGCGCCAGCAGCGCGCACAGGGACGACTATGGCTACACCTTC. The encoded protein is CASSAHRDDYGYTF.

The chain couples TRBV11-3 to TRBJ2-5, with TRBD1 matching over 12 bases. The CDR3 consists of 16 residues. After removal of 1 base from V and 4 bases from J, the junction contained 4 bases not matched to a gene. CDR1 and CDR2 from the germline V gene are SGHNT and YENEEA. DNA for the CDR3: TGTGCCAGCAGCTTAGGGGACAGGGGGCAGGGAGAGACCCAGTACTTC. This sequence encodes CASSLGDRGQGETQYF.

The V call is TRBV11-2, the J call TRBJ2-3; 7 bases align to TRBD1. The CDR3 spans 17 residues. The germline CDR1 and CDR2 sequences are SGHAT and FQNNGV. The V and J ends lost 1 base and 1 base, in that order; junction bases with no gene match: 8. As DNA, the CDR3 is TGTGCCAGCAGCTTAGGCCCGGACAGGCCACGCACAGATACGCAGTATTTT. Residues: CASSLGPDRPRTDTQYF.

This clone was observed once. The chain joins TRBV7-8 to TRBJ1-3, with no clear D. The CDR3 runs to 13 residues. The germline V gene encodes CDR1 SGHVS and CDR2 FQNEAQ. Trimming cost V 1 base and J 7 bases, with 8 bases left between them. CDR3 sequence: CASSLVSRNTIYF. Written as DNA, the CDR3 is TGTGCCAGCAGCTTAGTGTCGCGGAACACCATATATTTT.

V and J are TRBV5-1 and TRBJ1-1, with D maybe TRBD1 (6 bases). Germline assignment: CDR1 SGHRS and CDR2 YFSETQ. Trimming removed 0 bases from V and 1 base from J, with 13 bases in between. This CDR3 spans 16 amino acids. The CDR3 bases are TGCGCCAGCAGCTTGGATGGTCAGGGGACGAACACTGAAGCTTTCTTT. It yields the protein CASSLDGQGTNTEAFF.

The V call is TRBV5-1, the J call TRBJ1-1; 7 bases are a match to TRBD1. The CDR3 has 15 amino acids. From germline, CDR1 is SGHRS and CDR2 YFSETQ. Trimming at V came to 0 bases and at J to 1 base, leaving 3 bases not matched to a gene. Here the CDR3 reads CASSLGQGWNTEAFF. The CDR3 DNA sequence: TGCGCCAGCAGCTTGGGACAGGGCTGGAACACTGAAGCTTTCTTT.

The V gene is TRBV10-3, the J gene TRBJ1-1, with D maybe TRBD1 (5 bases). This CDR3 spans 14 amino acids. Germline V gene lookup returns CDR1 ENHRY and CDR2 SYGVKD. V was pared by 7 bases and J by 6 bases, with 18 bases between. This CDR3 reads CAITQGGNGAEAFF. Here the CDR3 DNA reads TGTGCCATCACGCAGGGAGGAAATGGCGCTGAAGCTTTCTTT.

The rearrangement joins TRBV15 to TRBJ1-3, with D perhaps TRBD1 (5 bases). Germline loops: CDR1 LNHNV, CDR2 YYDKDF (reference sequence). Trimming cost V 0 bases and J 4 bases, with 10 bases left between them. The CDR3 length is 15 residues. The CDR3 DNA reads TGTGCCACCAGCAGAGATCGGGGGTCAGGAAACACCATATATTTT. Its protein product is CATSRDRGSGNTIYF.

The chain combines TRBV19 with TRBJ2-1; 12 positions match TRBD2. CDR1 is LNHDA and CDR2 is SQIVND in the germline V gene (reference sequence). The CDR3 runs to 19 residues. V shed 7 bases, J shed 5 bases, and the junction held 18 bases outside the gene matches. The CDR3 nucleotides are TGTGCCAGTACCCCGCTCACGTCCCCCGGACTAGCGGGGCACAATGAGCAGTTCTTC. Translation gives CASTPLTSPGLAGHNEQFF.

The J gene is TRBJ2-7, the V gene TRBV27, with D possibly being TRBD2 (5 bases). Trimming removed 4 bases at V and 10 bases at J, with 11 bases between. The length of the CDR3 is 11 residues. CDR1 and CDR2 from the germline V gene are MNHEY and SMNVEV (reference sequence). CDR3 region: CASSSPGIQYF. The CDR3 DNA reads TGTGCCAGCAGTTCCCCGGGAATACAGTACTTC.

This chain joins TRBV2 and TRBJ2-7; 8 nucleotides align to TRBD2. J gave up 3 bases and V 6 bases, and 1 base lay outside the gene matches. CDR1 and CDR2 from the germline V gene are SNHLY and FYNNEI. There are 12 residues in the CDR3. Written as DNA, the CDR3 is TGTGCCAGCAGCACTAGCGGCTACGAGCAGTACTTC. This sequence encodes CASSTSGYEQYF.

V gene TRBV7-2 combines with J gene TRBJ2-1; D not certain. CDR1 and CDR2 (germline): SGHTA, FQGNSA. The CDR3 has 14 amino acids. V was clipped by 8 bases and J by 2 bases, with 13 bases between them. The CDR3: CASRDQPAYNEQFF. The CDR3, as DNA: TGTGCCAGCCGAGATCAACCCGCCTACAATGAGCAGTTCTTC.

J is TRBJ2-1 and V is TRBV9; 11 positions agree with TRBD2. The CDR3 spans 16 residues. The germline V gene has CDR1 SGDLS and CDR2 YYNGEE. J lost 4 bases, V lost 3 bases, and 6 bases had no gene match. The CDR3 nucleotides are TGTGCCAGCAGCGAAGGGACTAGCGGACTTTACAATGAGCAGTTCTTC. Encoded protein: CASSEGTSGLYNEQFF.

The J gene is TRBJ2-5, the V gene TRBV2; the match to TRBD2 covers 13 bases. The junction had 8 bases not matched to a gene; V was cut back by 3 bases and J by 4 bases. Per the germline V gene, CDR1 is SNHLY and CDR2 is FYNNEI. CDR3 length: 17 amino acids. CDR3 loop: CASSDSGLAGRGETQYF. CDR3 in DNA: TGTGCCAGCAGTGATTCGGGACTAGCGGGACGCGGAGAGACCCAGTACTTC.

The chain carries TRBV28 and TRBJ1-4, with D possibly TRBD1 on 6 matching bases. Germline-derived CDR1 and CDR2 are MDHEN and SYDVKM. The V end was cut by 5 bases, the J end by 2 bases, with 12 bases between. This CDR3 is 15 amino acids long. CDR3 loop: CASSPQGSTNEKLFF. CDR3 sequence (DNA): TGTGCCAGCAGTCCGCAGGGGAGTACTAATGAAAAACTGTTTTTT.

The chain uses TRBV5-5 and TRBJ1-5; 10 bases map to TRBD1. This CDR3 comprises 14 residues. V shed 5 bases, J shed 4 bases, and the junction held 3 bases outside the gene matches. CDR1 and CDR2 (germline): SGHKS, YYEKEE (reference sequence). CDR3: CASSRDRGNQPQHF. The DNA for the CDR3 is TGTGCCAGCAGTCGGGACAGGGGAAATCAGCCCCAGCATTTT.

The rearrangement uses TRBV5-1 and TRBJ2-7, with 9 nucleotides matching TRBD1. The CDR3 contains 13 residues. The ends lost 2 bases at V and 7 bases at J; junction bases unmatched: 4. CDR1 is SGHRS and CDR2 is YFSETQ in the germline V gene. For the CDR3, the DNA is TGCGCCAGCAGCTTCAACAGGGGGCAAGAGCAGTACTTC. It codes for CASSFNRGQEQYF.

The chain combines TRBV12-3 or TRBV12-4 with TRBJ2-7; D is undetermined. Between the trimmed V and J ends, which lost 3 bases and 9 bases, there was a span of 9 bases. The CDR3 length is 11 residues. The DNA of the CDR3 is TGTGCCAGCAGTTTTGTTGGCCTGCAGTACTTC. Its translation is CASSFVGLQYF.

CDR3 protein: CASSYSRGVEQYF. DNA of the CDR3: TGTGCCAGCAGTTACTCCCGGGGGGTCGAGCAGTACTTC. The V call is TRBV6-2 or TRBV6-3, the J call TRBJ2-7; 7 nucleotides agree with TRBD2. V lost 0 bases and J lost 6; bases outside the gene matches: 2. This CDR3 region has 13 residues. Germline lookup yields CDR1 MNHEY and CDR2 SVGEGT.

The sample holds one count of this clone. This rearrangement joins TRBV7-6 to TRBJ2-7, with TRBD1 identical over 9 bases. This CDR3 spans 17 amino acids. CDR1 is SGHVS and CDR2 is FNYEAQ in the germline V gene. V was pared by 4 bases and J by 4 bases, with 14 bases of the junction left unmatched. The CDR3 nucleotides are TGTGCCAGCAGCTGGGACGACACGGGACAGGGAAGGTACGAGCAGTACTTC. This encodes CASSWDDTGQGRYEQYF. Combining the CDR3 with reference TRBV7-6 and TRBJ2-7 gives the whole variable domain GAGVSQSPRYKVTKRGQDVALRCDPISGHVSLYWYRQALGQGPEFLTYFNYEAQQDKSGLPNDRFSAERPEGSISTLTIQRTEQRDSAMYRCASSWDDTGQGRYEQYFGPGTRLTVT.

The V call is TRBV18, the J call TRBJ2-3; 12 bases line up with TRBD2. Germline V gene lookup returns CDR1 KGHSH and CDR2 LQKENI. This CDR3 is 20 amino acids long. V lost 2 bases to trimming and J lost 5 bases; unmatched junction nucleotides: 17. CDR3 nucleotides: TGTGCCAGCTCACCAGTAGGGAATCTAGCGGGAGGGCCCTCAAGAGATACGCAGTATTTT. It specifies CASSPVGNLAGGPSRDTQYF.